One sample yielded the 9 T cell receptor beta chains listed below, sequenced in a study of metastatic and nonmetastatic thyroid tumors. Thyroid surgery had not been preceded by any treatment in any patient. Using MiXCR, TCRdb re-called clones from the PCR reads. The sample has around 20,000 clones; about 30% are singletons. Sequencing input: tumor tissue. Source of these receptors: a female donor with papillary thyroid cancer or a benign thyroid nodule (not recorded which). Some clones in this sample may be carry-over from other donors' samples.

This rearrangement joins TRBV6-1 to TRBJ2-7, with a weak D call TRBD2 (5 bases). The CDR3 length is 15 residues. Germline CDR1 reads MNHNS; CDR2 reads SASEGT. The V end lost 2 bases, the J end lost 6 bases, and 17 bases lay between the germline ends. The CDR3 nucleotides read TGTGCCAGCAGTGAACGGGATCCTAGAGGCCCCGAGCAGTACTTC. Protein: CASSERDPRGPEQYF.

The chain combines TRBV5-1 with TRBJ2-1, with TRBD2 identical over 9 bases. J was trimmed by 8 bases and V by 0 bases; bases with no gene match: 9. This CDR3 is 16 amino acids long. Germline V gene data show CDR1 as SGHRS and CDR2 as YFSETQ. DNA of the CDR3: TGCGCCAGCAGCTTGGTAGGGACTAGCATCACGGATGAGCAGTTCTTC. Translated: CASSLVGTSITDEQFF. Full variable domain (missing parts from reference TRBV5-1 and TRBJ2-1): KAGVTQTPRYLIKTRGQQVTLSCSPISGHRSVSWYQQTPGQGLQFLFEYFSETQRNKGNFPGRFSGRQFSNSRSEMNVSTLELGDSALYLCASSLVGTSITDEQFFGPGTRLTVL.

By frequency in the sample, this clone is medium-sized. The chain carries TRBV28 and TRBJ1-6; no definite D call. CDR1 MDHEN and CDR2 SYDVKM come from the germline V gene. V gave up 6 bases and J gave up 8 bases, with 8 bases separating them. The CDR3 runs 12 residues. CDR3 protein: CASRGIYSPLHF. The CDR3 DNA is TGTGCCAGCAGGGGAATCTATTCACCCCTCCACTTT.

CDR3 DNA sequence: TGTGCCAGCAGCTCATTAGCGGGTTTTAGCACAGATACGCAGTATTTT. Amino acid sequence: CASSSLAGFSTDTQYF. The rearrangement joins TRBV11-1 to TRBJ2-3, with 7 bases matching TRBD2. This CDR3 is built from 16 residues. The germline V gene encodes CDR1 SGHAT and CDR2 FQDESV (reference sequence). The V and J ends lost 4 bases and 0 bases, in that order; junction bases with no gene match: 7.

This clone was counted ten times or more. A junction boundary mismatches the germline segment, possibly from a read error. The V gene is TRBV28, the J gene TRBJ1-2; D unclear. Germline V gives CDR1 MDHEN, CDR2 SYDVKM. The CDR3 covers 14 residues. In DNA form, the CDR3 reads TGTGCCGGCAACCCACTATGGGTGAACTATGGCAACACCTTC. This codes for CAGNPLWVNYGNTF.

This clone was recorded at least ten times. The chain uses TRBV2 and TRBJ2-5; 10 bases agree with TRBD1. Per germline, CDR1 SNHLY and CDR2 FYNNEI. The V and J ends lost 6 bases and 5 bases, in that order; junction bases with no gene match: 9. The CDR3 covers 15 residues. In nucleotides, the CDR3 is TGTGCCAGCAGGATACGACAGGGGGCGCGGGAGACCCAGTACTTC. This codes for CASRIRQGARETQYF.

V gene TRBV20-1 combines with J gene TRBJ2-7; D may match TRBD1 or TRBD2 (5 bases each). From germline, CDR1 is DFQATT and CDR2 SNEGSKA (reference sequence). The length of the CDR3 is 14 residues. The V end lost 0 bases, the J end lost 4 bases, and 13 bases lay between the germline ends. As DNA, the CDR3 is TGCAGTGCTAGAGATCCGGGGCAGTCGTACGAGCAGTACTTC. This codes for CSARDPGQSYEQYF.

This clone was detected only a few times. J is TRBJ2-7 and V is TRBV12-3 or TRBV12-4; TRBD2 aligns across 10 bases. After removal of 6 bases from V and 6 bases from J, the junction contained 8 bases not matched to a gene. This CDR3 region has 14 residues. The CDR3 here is CASSWSLAGSEQYF. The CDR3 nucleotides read TGTGCCAGCAGCTGGTCACTAGCGGGGTCCGAGCAGTACTTC.

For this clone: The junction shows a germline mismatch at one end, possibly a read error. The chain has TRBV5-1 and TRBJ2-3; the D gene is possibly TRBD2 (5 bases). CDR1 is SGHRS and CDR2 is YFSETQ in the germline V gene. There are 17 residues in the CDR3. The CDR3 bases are TGCGCCAGCAGCTTGGTAGGTGTCGGGGATAGCACAGATACGCAGTATTTC. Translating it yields CASSLVGVGDSTDTQYF.